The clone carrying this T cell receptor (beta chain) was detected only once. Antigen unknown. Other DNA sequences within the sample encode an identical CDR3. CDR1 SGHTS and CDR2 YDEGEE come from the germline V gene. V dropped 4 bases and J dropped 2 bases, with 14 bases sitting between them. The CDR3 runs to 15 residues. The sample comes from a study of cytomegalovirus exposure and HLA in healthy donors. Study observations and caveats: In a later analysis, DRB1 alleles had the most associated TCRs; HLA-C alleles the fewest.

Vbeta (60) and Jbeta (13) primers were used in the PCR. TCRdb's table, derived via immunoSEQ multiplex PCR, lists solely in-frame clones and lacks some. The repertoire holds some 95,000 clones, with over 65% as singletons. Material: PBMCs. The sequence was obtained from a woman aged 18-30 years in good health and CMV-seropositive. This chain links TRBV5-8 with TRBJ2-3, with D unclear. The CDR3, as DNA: TGTGCCAGCAGCCTCGGAGATCCCCTCACAGATACGCAGTATTTT. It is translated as CASSLGDPLTDTQYF.